The 15 T cell receptor beta chains reported below all come from one sample, sequenced in a study of T cells in localized non-small cell lung cancer (dated by TCRdb to between 2020 and 2021). The library was obtained by the immunoSEQ multiplex PCR assay. TCRdb re-hosts the immuneACCESS table, in-frame sequences only. Its copies lack some clones; in the studies checked, an unresolved V gene accounts for under half of them, and the cause for the rest is not known. This sample holds 2,000 to 2,500 clones; roughly 40% were observed only once. Under 9.5% of the sample comes from the top ten. The sequences come from lung tumor tissue, collected before any cancer treatment. The receptors originated from a male donor older than 55 with stage II squamous cell lung carcinoma.

This clone counts as large. The chain combines TRBV11-3 with TRBJ1-5; D is unresolved. Germline V gene lookup returns CDR1 SGHNT and CDR2 YENEEA. Trimming stripped 4 bases from V and 0 bases from J, with 10 bases between. This CDR3 spans 15 amino acids. The CDR3 region is CASSSTDNSNQPQHF. CDR3 DNA sequence: TGTGCCAGCAGCTCCACAGATAATAGCAATCAGCCCCAGCATTTT.

This rearrangement joins TRBV19 to TRBJ1-3, with TRBD1 matching over 8 bases. CDR1 LNHDA and CDR2 SQIVND come from the germline V gene (reference sequence). The CDR3 contains 14 residues. V lost 9 bases to trimming and J lost 3 bases; unmatched junction nucleotides: 7. CDR3 sequence: CASRDRGGGNTIYF. In DNA, the CDR3 is TGTGCCAGCCGAGACAGGGGCGGTGGAAACACCATATATTTT.

This clone turned up a few times. V usage is TRBV12-2 and J usage is TRBJ1-2; the table gives TRBD1 as D, unverified against the DNA. TRBV12-2 is a documented pseudogene. The CDR3 totals 15 residues. The CDR3 nucleotides are TGTGCAAGTCGCTACCCGGACAGGGGGCGCGACGGCTACACCTTC. The encoded protein is CASRYPDRGRDGYTF.

V gene TRBV9 combines with J gene TRBJ2-2; TRBD1 matches at 7 bases. The J segment lost 2 bases and the V segment lost 5 bases, leaving 6 bases of the junction unmatched. There are 15 residues in the CDR3. Germline-derived CDR1 and CDR2 are SGDLS and YYNGEE. CDR3 bases: TGTGCCAGCAGGCCGGGACAGACTAACACCGGGGAGCTGTTTTTT. It is translated as CASRPGQTNTGELFF.

This clone is judged medium-sized. CDR3 region: CASSEIGRHNEQYF. The CDR3 bases are TGTGCCAGCAGTGAGATAGGGCGCCACAACGAGCAGTACTTC. The chain carries TRBV9 and TRBJ2-7; the D is unclear. Trimming removed 5 bases from V and 5 bases from J, with 17 bases in between. This CDR3 spans 14 amino acids. Germline-derived CDR1 and CDR2 are SGDLS and YYNGEE.

V is TRBV28 and J is TRBJ1-1; D ambiguous. Trimming took off 7 bases at V and 2 bases at J, with 11 bases between the two ends. In germline, CDR1 is MDHEN, CDR2 SYDVKM. The CDR3 sequence is 13 residues long. CDR3 loop: CASNHQVNTEAFF. The CDR3 nucleotides are TGTGCCAGCAACCACCAGGTAAACACTGAAGCTTTCTTT.

This clone was detected only a few times. The V gene is TRBV9, the J gene TRBJ1-2, with TRBD1 matching 10 bases. The CDR3 runs to 14 residues. V gave up 6 bases and J gave up 2 bases; unmatched junction bases: 4. Germline V lookup: CDR1 SGDLS, CDR2 YYNGEE. This CDR3 reads CASKGTGVNYGYTF. In DNA form, the CDR3 reads TGTGCCAGCAAAGGGACAGGGGTAAACTATGGCTACACCTTC.

The gene calls are TRBV28 and TRBJ1-1; the match to TRBD1 covers 8 bases. V lost 5 bases to trimming and J lost 8 bases; unmatched junction nucleotides: 13. The CDR3 is 15 residues long. Per germline, CDR1 MDHEN and CDR2 SYDVKM. In DNA form, the CDR3 reads TGTGCCAGCAGTCCTTCGACGACAGGGGACCCCGAAGCTTTCTTT. This encodes CASSPSTTGDPEAFF.

Within the sample, this clone is large. The J gene is TRBJ2-6, the V gene TRBV9; D is unclear. Germline V CDR1 and CDR2: SGDLS, YYNGEE. This CDR3 region has 14 residues. Trimming pared 5 bases from V and 1 base from J, leaving 7 bases between. The CDR3 sequence is CASSFRSGANVLTF. In nucleotides, the CDR3 is TGTGCCAGCAGTTTCAGGTCTGGGGCCAACGTCCTGACTTTC.

Only a few counts were recorded for this clone. The V and J genes are TRBV11-3 and TRBJ2-6; D remains ambiguous. Trimming left V 5 bases short and J 0 bases short, with 8 bases between. CDR3 size: 15 residues. Germline V gene sequence: CDR1 SGHNT, CDR2 YENEEA. The CDR3 DNA follows: TGTGCCAGCAGCCCCTTGAGCTCTGGGGCCAACGTCCTGACTTTC. It yields the protein CASSPLSSGANVLTF. Full variable domain (missing parts from reference TRBV11-3 and TRBJ2-6): EAGVVQSPRYKIIEKKQPVAFWCNPISGHNTLYWYLQNLGQGPELLIRYENEEAVDDSQLPKDRFSAERLKGVDSTLKIQPAELGDSAVYLCASSPLSSGANVLTFGAGSRLTVL.

The chain is built from TRBV29-1 and TRBJ1-1; D call uncertain. The CDR3 sequence is 12 residues long. Germline CDR1 is SQVTM and CDR2 is ANQGSEA. V was shortened by 7 bases and J by 1 base, with 10 bases between the two germline ends. CDR3 DNA: TGCAGCGCCTGCCCCCCGAACACTGAAGCTTTCTTT. Protein: CSACPPNTEAFF.

V is TRBV10-2 and J is TRBJ2-1; no clear D gene. Germline lookup yields CDR1 WSHSY and CDR2 SAAADI. The CDR3 consists of 13 residues. The ends were cut back, 10 bases at V and 4 bases at J, with 14 bases in the middle. CDR3 region: CATLTGPYNEQFF. In DNA, the CDR3 is TGCGCCACCCTTACCGGGCCTTACAATGAGCAGTTCTTC.

The chain uses TRBV18 and TRBJ2-7; TRBD2 matches 7 bases. V trimming: 3 bases; J trimming: 4 bases; junction bases outside the gene matches: 12. Germline V gene lookup returns CDR1 KGHSH and CDR2 LQKENI. The CDR3 runs to 16 residues. The CDR3 sequence is CASSPGSSRGDYEQYF. The CDR3 bases are TGTGCCAGCTCACCGGGGTCCAGCCGGGGGGATTACGAGCAGTACTTC. Complete variable domain (other parts from reference TRBV18 and TRBJ2-7): NAGVMQNPRHLVRRRGQEARLRCSPMKGHSHVYWYRQLPEEGLKFMVYLQKENIIDESGMPKERFSAEFPKEGPSILRIQQVVRGDSAAYFCASSPGSSRGDYEQYFGPGTRLTVT.

Judged by abundance, this clone is large (0.1 to 1%). This chain uses TRBV11-3 with TRBJ2-7; D could derive from TRBD1 or TRBD2 (5 bases each). The germline V gene has CDR1 SGHNT and CDR2 YENEEA. The CDR3 has 15 amino acids. V lost 2 bases and J 3 bases, leaving 14 bases between the germline ends. CDR3 sequence (DNA): TGTGCCAGCAGCTTAACCCAGGGAGAAGGCTACGAGCAGTACTTC. It codes for CASSLTQGEGYEQYF. The full variable domain, completed using reference TRBV11-3 and TRBJ2-7, is EAGVVQSPRYKIIEKKQPVAFWCNPISGHNTLYWYLQNLGQGPELLIRYENEEAVDDSQLPKDRFSAERLKGVDSTLKIQPAELGDSAVYLCASSLTQGEGYEQYFGPGTRLTVT.

The chain joins TRBV6-8 to TRBJ2-2; 8 positions agree with TRBD1. The CDR3 runs to 13 residues. Germline-derived CDR1 and CDR2 are MNHGY and SAAAGT. The V and J ends lost 10 bases and 4 bases, in that order; junction bases with no gene match: 5. This CDR3 reads CAIRGPLTGELFF. CDR3 DNA sequence: TGTGCCATCAGGGGGCCGCTCACCGGGGAGCTGTTTTTT.